Listed below are T cell receptor beta chains from one sample, sequenced in a study of blood T cell repertoires in COVID-19. Repertoires were generated with immunoSEQ multiplex PCR, while TCRdb's copy carries only in-frame clones and drops some. The sample has around 69,000 clones, approximately 92% seen once. Sequencing was performed on peripheral blood. These TCRs come from a woman aged 45-60 years with active COVID-19. Both conserved end residues are part of each CDR3. The D gene is left open where the match is weak. Not every row has a clone size; where given, it reads once, few, many or a size class.

J gene: TRBJ2-1; clone size: .; V gene: TRBV15; D gene: .; CDR3 protein: CATRQGNEQFF; CDR3 DNA: TGTGCCACCCGGCAGGGGAATGAGCAGTTCTTC
J gene: TRBJ1-6; clone size: .; V gene: TRBV7-9; D gene: TRBD1; CDR3 protein: CASSPAGDRGRSPLHF; CDR3 DNA: TGTGCCAGCAGCCCTGCCGGGGACAGGGGTCGGTCACCCCTCCACTTT
J gene: TRBJ2-7; clone size: .; V gene: TRBV7-9; D gene: TRBD2; CDR3 protein: CASSPRGGSSYEQYF; CDR3 DNA: TGTGCCAGCAGCCCCCGGGGCGGGAGCTCCTACGAGCAGTACTTC
J gene: TRBJ2-1; clone size: .; V gene: TRBV5-4; D gene: TRBD1; CDR3 protein: CASSGDRDRSSYNEQFF; CDR3 DNA: TGTGCCAGCAGCGGGGACAGGGATCGGAGCTCCTACAATGAGCAGTTCTTC
J gene: TRBJ2-7; clone size: .; V gene: TRBV5-8; D gene: .; CDR3 protein: CASQRARGGYEQYF; CDR3 DNA: TGTGCCAGCCAGAGGGCGAGGGGGGGCTACGAGCAGTACTTC
J gene: TRBJ1-2; clone size: .; V gene: TRBV18; D gene: .; CDR3 protein: CASSPVSGQNVTF; CDR3 DNA: TGTGCCAGCTCACCCGTTTCTGGACAAAACGTCACCTTC
J gene: TRBJ1-1; clone size: .; V gene: TRBV28; D gene: TRBD1; CDR3 protein: CASRGQGANTEAFF; CDR3 DNA: TGTGCCAGCAGGGGACAGGGGGCGAACACTGAAGCTTTCTTT
J gene: TRBJ1-5; clone size: .; V gene: TRBV15; D gene: .; CDR3 protein: CATSRDTWGQSFQPQHF; CDR3 DNA: TGTGCCACCAGCAGAGATACATGGGGGCAGTCTTTTCAGCCCCAGCATTTT
J gene: TRBJ2-3; clone size: .; V gene: TRBV24-1; D gene: .; CDR3 protein: CATSGAGGATQYF; CDR3 DNA: TGTGCCACCAGTGGCGCAGGAGGGGCTACGCAGTATTTT
J gene: TRBJ2-1; clone size: .; V gene: TRBV4-1; D gene: TRBD2; CDR3 protein: CASSRGGGYNEQFF; CDR3 DNA: TGCGCCAGCAGCCGAGGCGGGGGATACAATGAGCAGTTCTTC
J gene: TRBJ2-5; clone size: .; V gene: TRBV7-9; D gene: .; CDR3 protein: CASSYFAAETQYF; CDR3 DNA: TGTGCCAGCAGCTATTTTGCGGCGGAGACCCAGTACTTC
J gene: TRBJ2-7; clone size: .; V gene: TRBV19; D gene: .; CDR3 protein: CASSIAGISYEQYF; CDR3 DNA: TGTGCCAGTAGTATAGCAGGGATCTCCTACGAGCAGTACTTC
J gene: TRBJ1-1; clone size: .; V gene: TRBV27; D gene: .; CDR3 protein: CASSWSPHGGGTEAFF; CDR3 DNA: TGTGCCAGCAGTTGGTCCCCCCACGGGGGGGGGACTGAAGCTTTCTTT
J gene: TRBJ2-7; clone size: once; V gene: TRBV19; D gene: TRBD2; CDR3 protein: CASSSSGISEQYF; CDR3 DNA: TGTGCCAGTAGTTCTAGCGGGATTTCCGAGCAGTACTTC
J gene: TRBJ2-7; clone size: .; V gene: TRBV6-1; D gene: TRBD2; CDR3 protein: CASSDPGTTPSYEQYF; CDR3 DNA: TGTGCCAGCAGTGACCCGGGGACTACCCCCAGCTACGAGCAGTACTTC